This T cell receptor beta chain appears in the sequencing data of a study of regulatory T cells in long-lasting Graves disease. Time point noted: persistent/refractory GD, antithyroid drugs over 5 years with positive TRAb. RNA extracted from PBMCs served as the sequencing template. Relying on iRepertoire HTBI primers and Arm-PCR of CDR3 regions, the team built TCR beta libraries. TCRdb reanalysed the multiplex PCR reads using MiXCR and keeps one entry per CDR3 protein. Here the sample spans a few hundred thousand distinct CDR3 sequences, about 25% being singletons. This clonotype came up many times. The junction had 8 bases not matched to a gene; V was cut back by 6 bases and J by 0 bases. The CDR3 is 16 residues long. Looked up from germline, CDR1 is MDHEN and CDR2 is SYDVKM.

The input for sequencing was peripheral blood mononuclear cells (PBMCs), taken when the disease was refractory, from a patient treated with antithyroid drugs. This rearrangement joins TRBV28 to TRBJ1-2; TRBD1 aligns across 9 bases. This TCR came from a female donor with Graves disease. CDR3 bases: TGTGCCAGCAGCCCAGCGGGACAGGGTTCTAACTATGGCTACACCTTC. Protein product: CASSPAGQGSNYGYTF.